This T cell receptor beta chain was profiled in a study of graft-versus-host responses after intestinal transplantation. General study findings and limits: The study found high graft-versus-host to host-versus-graft clonal ratios in allografts of patients with graft-donor T cell macrochimerism.

In the case of this clone: Its antigen remains unidentified.

The assay was immunoSEQ multiplex PCR, and TCRdb's table has in-frame clones only and misses some. Of roughly 50,000 clones in the sample, around 90% were seen once. CDR1 is MGHRA and CDR2 is YSYEKL in the germline V gene. The CDR3 runs to 16 residues. J gave up 7 bases and V 0 bases, and 9 bases lay outside the gene matches. The chain links TRBV4-1 to TRBJ1-5; TRBD1 matches at 7 bases. The receptor was derived from a human donor who was the organ donor for an intestinal transplant. The sequencing here drew on unstimulated CD4+ T cells sorted from spleen or lymph node cells, taken before transplant. CDR3 amino acids: CASSQEGVTGLQPQHF. The CDR3 DNA sequence: TGCGCCAGCAGCCAAGAAGGGGTGACAGGGCTGCAGCCCCAGCATTTT.